The present TCR beta chain was sequenced within a study of cytomegalovirus exposure and HLA in healthy donors (dated by TCRdb to about 2017). The study in broad terms: An earlier analysis of 587 of the donors reported more than 250 Gb of sequence data and roughly 100 million unique TCR beta sequences from 150 million to 200 million T cells. The study was designed to test whether signatures of past pathogen exposure could be identified by cataloging public T cell receptors. Among the roughly 400 genotyped donors, more than 70% belonged to the genetic ancestry cluster associated with self-reported Caucasian donors. Typing coverage differed by locus: A, B, C, DRB1 and DQB1 were typed in about 620-630 donors, DQA1 in around 500, DPA1 in 600 to 610, and DPB1 in around 440. A later analysis re-analyzed previously published TCR beta repertoires from about 730 donors and added high-resolution HLA genotyping to study TCR occurrence patterns. About five DR-DQ haplotypes were treated as single units for association and clustering because of strong linkage in the cohort. In the later analysis, no new phenotypic data were used to find candidate immune exposures; instead, reliance was placed on TCR beta sequences and their occurrence across donors. Both class I and class II loci were covered by HLA typing, at four-digit resolution. Across 300 to 400 genotyped donors of the cohort, an average of about 250,000 unique TCR beta nucleotide sequences per donor were sequenced, and roughly a sixth of those sequences were non-productive. To decide whether each TCR beta V gene segment behaved as functional or pseudogenic, an earlier analysis of approximately 590 of the donors relied on high-throughput TCR beta sequencing. A separate validation cohort of about 110 different subjects was used in addition to the approximately 700-subject first cohort. Alongside the repertoire data, information on donor age, sex, ethnicity and CMV serostatus was compiled. The study used immunosequencing to profile the T cell repertoires of 600 to 850 subjects and linked those repertoires to cytomegalovirus serostatus. Every repertoire in the discovery cohort had been generated on one and the same sequencing platform. Approximately 300 gigabases of sequencing data and tens of millions of unique TCR sequences made up an early release that covered around 640 HLA-typed donors. To predict cytomegalovirus infection status, the study combined high-throughput TCR immunosequencing, statistical association of individual TCRs with disease status, and machine learning. A later genetic analysis took genome-wide SNP genotypes for about three fifths of the 666 donors and used that subset as a discovery cohort.

Looking up the germline V gene yields CDR1 MDHEN and CDR2 SYDVKM. The CDR3 spans 16 residues, from the cysteine through the phenylalanine. The sequence is cut down to CDR3 DNA, 48 bases in frame from base 1. V is trimmed back by 4 bases and J by 4 bases, and the junction contains 10 bases that no gene match accounts for. Study-wide findings and limitations: A later analysis found that TCR association rates varied across HLA loci, with DRB1 alleles showing the most associated TCRs and HLA-C alleles the fewest. In a later genetic analysis, a missense DCLRE1C variant was associated with V-gene and J-gene trimming of TCR beta chains, and the association was replicated in an independent cohort. In vitro tests confirmed that three of the cytomegalovirus-associated TCR beta chains recognize cytomegalovirus antigens. In a later genetic analysis, fewer N-insertions in productive TCRs were reported among donors in an Asian-associated ancestry cluster than the roughly 640-donor mean. Correlated functional status among segregating V segments might reflect linkage disequilibrium, but an unknown experimental factor could not be ruled out. In both the original and validation cohorts, the classifier was reported to diagnose cytomegalovirus status with high specificity and sensitivity. Some IMGT-functional V segments, including TRBV6-2 and TRBV6-3, could not be distinguished by the 87-base-pair reads and were therefore excluded. A further reported finding was that TCR beta sequences accurately predicted the HLA-A and HLA-B alleles for most subjects in the first cohort. A cluster of highly shared sequence variants was judged likely to represent a technical artifact of the sequencing pipeline. Sequencing depth was assumed to be roughly uniform across donors in the presence/absence analyses, though that assumption may not hold. Assigning TCR associations to individual alleles was difficult when HLA alleles, especially DR and DQ, strongly co-occurred. The study gave a list of 150 to 200 TCR beta chains associated with cytomegalovirus. This cohort had only TCR beta chains sequenced, and the lack of alpha or paired-chain data limited which features could be detected. In an earlier analysis of 587 of the donors, most TCR beta V segments were observed in productive rearrangements about 87% or about 30% of the time, broadly matching IMGT annotations. In a later analysis, HLA-associated TCR beta chains showed more clonal expansion and lower generation probabilities than non-associated chains that were equally common. Most TCR sequences were observed very rarely across donors, whereas some public TCRs were present in many individuals. According to a later analysis, parvovirus B19, influenza, CMV and Epstein-Barr virus appeared linked to several top co-occurrence clusters. Over 15 rarely observed V segments, including chromosome 9 orphons, were excluded from the earlier analysis of some 590 of the donors because counts were too low. The authors suggested that the approach could potentially be generalized to other disease states and immunological phenotypes. According to a later analysis, most CMV-associated TCR beta chains appeared to be HLA-restricted, and the HLA associations seemed to be driven largely by CMV exposure. HLA typing was unavailable for some donors at each locus, so association tests used only the typed subset. In a later analysis, around 15,000 TCR beta sequences were associated with specific HLA alleles at a false discovery rate of 0.05. For the cohort, immune exposure information was limited to CMV serostatus.

The cohort comprised around 690 healthy bone marrow donors. All cohort members were sampled while nominally healthy, although unrecorded immune exposures were likely present. The donor tested CMV seronegative, placing the donor among the 300 to 400 seronegative members of the cohort. A peripheral blood sample was collected from each donor, and TCR beta sequencing was performed on peripheral blood mononuclear cells. Genomic DNA was extracted from the blood cell samples with the Qiagen DNeasy Blood Extraction Kit. Receptor amplification or capture employed the immunoSEQ multiplex PCR assay. The multiplex PCR relied on a mix of 60 forward primers for TCR Vbeta segments and 13 reverse primers for TCR Jbeta segments. Amplification of the CDR3 region of rearranged TCR beta genes was performed with a multiplex PCR assay on genomic DNA. On the Illumina HiSeq System, the amplified TCR beta libraries were sequenced as 87-base-pair reads. As for the original processing: Across the 500 to 750 repertoires, a later analysis counted about 81 million unique TCR beta chains, approximately 10 million of which were shared by at least two donors. To remove PCR and sequencing errors, raw reads were error-corrected and collapsed into unique sequences using a nearest-neighbor algorithm that merged closely related sequences. To assign V, D and J gene segments, CDR3 sequences were aligned to IMGT reference sequences. For a sequence to be retained, a match of at least six nucleotides to both a V gene segment and a J gene segment was required. A rearrangement counted as productive if the CDR3 had no stop codons and remained in frame with V and J, and every other rearrangement counted as non-productive. Following IMGT convention, CDR3 was defined as the stretch from the second conserved V-encoded cysteine up to the conserved J-encoded phenylalanine. The earlier analysis of some 540 of the donors excluded any sequence lacking an unambiguous match to a single V gene segment. In an earlier analysis of 587 of the donors, V segments were called functional above 56.7% productive rearrangements and were called segregating when the between-donor standard deviation exceeded 5%. To diagnose cytomegalovirus status from the catalog of TCR beta chain sequences, a statistical classification framework was built. In a later analysis, V and J genes were assigned by comparing TCR nucleotide sequences against IMGT/GENE-DB human TR gene sequences. The TCRdist pipeline was used in a later analysis to assign CDR3 sequences and most-parsimonious VDJ recombination scenarios. In a later analysis, every TCR beta chain was defined by the combination of its CDR3 amino acid sequence and its V-gene family, and reads without a unique V-gene family were dropped. In a later analysis, approximately 640 highly shared, low-generation-probability nucleotide sequences were removed to address suspected cross-contamination and a sequencing artifact. In a later analysis, a clonal expansion index for each public chain was calculated from normalized within-repertoire ranks of inferred template counts. In a later analysis, generation probabilities were computed using a VDJ recombination model fitted to out-of-frame rearrangements, and the results were checked against IGoR. Hypergeometric tests were used in a later analysis to score TCR-TCR, TCR-HLA and TCR-CMV co-occurrence, with a repertoire-size bias correction applied to the TCR pairs. In a later analysis, false discovery rates were estimated by permuting HLA or CMV assignments 20 times. In a later analysis, co-occurring TCRs were grouped with DBSCAN, and TCRdist sequence similarity was added when clustering was performed within HLA-allele-positive subsets. Repertoires with fewer than 30,000 or more than 120,000 public chains were left out of co-occurrence clustering, as were a handful of repertoires with anomalous nucleotide sharing. TCRdb took over this immuneACCESS table, retaining in-frame rearrangements with V and J assigned. Such tables are incomplete; in checked studies, under half of the missing clones stem from an unresolved V gene, and the remainder is unexplained. The DNA was the basis for D and trimming; V, J and clone size are from that table. For this sample there are 200,000 or so clones; around 86% appear just once. The ten largest account for 2.7% of the sample.

As to this clone: It has no known antigen specificity. Qualities for individual bases were not recorded, and no much larger clone is one base off.

This TCR was recovered from a woman aged 35 to 49 in good health and CMV-seronegative. The sequenced material came from PBMCs. The V gene is TRBV28 and the J gene is TRBJ2-7; TRBD1 agrees with 10 junctional bases. The sequenced DNA is TGTGCCAGCAGTTCGGAAGGGACAGGGGTTAGGTACGAGCAGTACTTC. Its translation is CASSSEGTGVRYEQYF.